The 10 T cell receptor beta chains below were found in one sample sequenced in a study of blood T cell repertoires in COVID-19. TCRdb's copy holds only in-frame clones and misses some; the assay was immunoSEQ multiplex PCR. The sample contains a few hundred thousand clones, over 80% of which appear only once. Sequenced input: PBMCs or T cells enriched from blood (not recorded which). The receptors derive from a man aged 25 to 40 who had recovered from COVID-19.

The J gene is TRBJ1-1, the V gene TRBV6-2 or TRBV6-3, with 10 nucleotides matching TRBD1. This CDR3 comprises 17 residues. Germline CDR1 and CDR2: MNHEY and SVGEGT. Unmatched junction bases numbered 9, after V lost 4 bases and J lost 1 base. CDR3 sequence (DNA): TGTGCCAGCAGTTCTGACAGGGGGCACTTTACGAACACTGAAGCTTTCTTT. It codes for CASSSDRGHFTNTEAFF.

The rearrangement uses TRBV9 and TRBJ1-3; TRBD1 aligns across 9 bases. The CDR3 consists of 15 residues. Germline CDR1 SGDLS, CDR2 YYNGEE. After removal of 4 bases from V and 3 bases from J, the junction contained 5 bases not matched to a gene. The CDR3 loop is CASSHGTGYGNTIYF. The CDR3 DNA sequence: TGTGCCAGCAGCCACGGGACAGGGTATGGAAACACCATATATTTT.

This clone was counted once. This chain joins TRBV19 and TRBJ2-7, with D perhaps TRBD2 (7 bases). Germline CDR1 reads LNHDA; CDR2 reads SQIVND (reference sequence). CDR3 size: 15 residues. V was trimmed by 3 bases and J by 0 bases, leaving 12 bases between them. CDR3 sequence reads: CASSMRGGLSYEQYF. The CDR3 DNA follows: TGTGCCAGTAGTATGAGGGGGGGCCTCTCCTACGAGCAGTACTTC.

The DNA of the CDR3 is TGTGCCAGCAGCTTGATGGGGGGAAGTGATGACGAGCAGTACTTC. Translating gives CASSLMGGSDDEQYF. The V call is TRBV7-9, the J call TRBJ2-7; D might be TRBD2 (6 bases). CDR3 size: 15 residues. V shed 3 bases and J shed 5 bases, with 17 bases lying between them. Germline V gene data show CDR1 as SEHNR and CDR2 as FQNEAQ (reference sequence).

V is TRBV10-2 and J is TRBJ1-5, with TRBD1 as a possible D gene (5 bases). This CDR3 is built from 16 residues. Germline CDR1 WSHSY, CDR2 SAAADI. Trimming removed 0 bases at V and 3 bases at J, with 12 bases between. CDR3 in DNA: TGCGCCAGCAGTGAGTCGGTAGGGGTACACAATCAGCCCCAGCATTTT. Its protein product is CASSESVGVHNQPQHF.

The V gene is TRBV7-9, the J gene TRBJ2-5, with no clear D. Germline V gene data show CDR1 as SEHNR and CDR2 as FQNEAQ (reference sequence). There are 14 residues in the CDR3. Trimming cost V 2 bases and J 5 bases, with 12 bases left between them. CDR3 loop: CASSLSQYLETQYF. As DNA, the CDR3 is TGTGCCAGCAGCTTATCCCAGTATCTCGAGACCCAGTACTTC.

The CDR3 here is CASRLYAGGRNTIYF. The CDR3 bases are TGTGCCAGCAGGTTGTACGCCGGGGGGAGAAACACCATATATTTT. The rearrangement links TRBV28 to TRBJ1-3, with TRBD1 as a possible D gene (5 bases). Germline CDR1 is MDHEN and CDR2 is SYDVKM. The CDR3 totals 15 residues. Trimming took off 6 bases at V and 5 bases at J, with 17 bases between the two ends.

The J gene is TRBJ2-7, the V gene TRBV10-1, with D possibly TRBD1 on 5 matching bases. This CDR3 comprises 14 residues. CDR1 and CDR2 (germline): WNHNN, SYGVQD (reference sequence). V lost 6 bases to trimming and J lost 0 bases, with 12 bases between them. This CDR3 is CASSLDINSYEQYF. The CDR3 DNA reads as TGCGCCAGCAGCCTGGACATCAACTCCTACGAGCAGTACTTC.

The chain uses TRBV7-9 and TRBJ2-3; the D gene is possibly TRBD2 (5 bases). The germline CDR1 and CDR2 sequences are SEHNR and FQNEAQ (reference sequence). V dropped 4 bases and J dropped 0 bases, with 17 bases sitting between them. The CDR3 extends over 17 amino acids. The CDR3 coding sequence is TGTGCCAGCAGCTCCGCCGTAGGAGGTGAGAGCACAGATACGCAGTATTTT. Translation gives CASSSAVGGESTDTQYF.

The V gene is TRBV28, the J gene TRBJ2-7; weak D call: TRBD1 (6 bases). This CDR3 contains 16 residues. The germline V gene has CDR1 MDHEN and CDR2 SYDVKM. V was pared by 5 bases and J by 0 bases, with 17 bases between. The CDR3 here is CASSPPLGTLSYEQYF. In nucleotides, the CDR3 is TGTGCCAGCAGTCCCCCCCTCGGGACACTCTCCTACGAGCAGTACTTC.